The source of this T cell receptor beta chain is a study of control samples from healthy donors and cancer patients. The assay was immunoSEQ multiplex PCR, and TCRdb's table has in-frame clones only and misses some. The table shows approximately 160,000 clones, with around 94% occurring only once. Germline assignment: CDR1 SGHAT and CDR2 FQNNGV. With 1 base removed from V and 3 bases from J, the gap between germline ends came to 9 bases. The CDR3 has 14 residues. The origin of this receptor is a woman younger than 35 in good health. Sequencing was carried out using blood. The J gene is TRBJ1-1, the V gene TRBV11-2; perhaps TRBD1 as D (5 bases). This CDR3 reads CASSLVSRDTEAFF. The CDR3 region has the DNA TGTGCCAGCAGCTTAGTGTCCAGGGACACTGAAGCTTTCTTT.